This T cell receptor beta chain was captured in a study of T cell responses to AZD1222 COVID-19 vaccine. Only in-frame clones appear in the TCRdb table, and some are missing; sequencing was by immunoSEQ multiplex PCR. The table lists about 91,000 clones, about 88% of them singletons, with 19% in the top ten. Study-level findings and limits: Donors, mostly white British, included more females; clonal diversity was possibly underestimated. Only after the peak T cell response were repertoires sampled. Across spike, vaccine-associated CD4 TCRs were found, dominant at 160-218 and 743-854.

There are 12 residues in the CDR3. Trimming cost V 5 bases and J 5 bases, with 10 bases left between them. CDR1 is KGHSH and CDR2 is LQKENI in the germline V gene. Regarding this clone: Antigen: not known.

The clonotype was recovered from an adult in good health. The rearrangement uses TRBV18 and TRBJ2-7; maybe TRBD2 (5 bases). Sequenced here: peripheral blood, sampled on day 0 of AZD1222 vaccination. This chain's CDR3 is CASSSGIHEQYF. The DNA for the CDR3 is TGTGCCAGCTCATCCGGGATCCACGAGCAGTACTTC.